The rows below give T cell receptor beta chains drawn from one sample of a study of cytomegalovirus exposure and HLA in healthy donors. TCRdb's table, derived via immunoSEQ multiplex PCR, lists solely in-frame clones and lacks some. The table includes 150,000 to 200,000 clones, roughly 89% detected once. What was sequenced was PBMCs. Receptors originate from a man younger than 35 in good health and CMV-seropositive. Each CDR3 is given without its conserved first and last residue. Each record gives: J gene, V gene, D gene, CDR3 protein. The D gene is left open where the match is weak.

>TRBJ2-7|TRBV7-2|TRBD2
ASSQRGGDSYEQY
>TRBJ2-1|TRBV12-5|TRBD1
ASGFGTEYEQF
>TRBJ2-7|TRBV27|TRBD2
ASSRAGGSYEQY
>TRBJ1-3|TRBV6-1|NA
ASNLDSSGNTIY
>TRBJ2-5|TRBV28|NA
ASSFRETQY
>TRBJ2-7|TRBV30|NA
AWSAGAKGYEQY
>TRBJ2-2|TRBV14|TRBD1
ASSQELGQGLWDTGELF
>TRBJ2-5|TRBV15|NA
ATSPGYQETQY
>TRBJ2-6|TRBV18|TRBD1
ASSQPGQGDSGANVLT
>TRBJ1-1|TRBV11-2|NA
ASSSQGLSTEAF
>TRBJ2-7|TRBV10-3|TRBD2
AIRGREGLGEQY
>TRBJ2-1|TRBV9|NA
ASSPSGGFSYNEQF
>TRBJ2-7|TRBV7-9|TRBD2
ASSFITSGTYEQY